One sample yielded the 13 T cell receptor beta chains listed below, sequenced in a study of shared clonotypes between healthy human individuals. Sequencing used immunoSEQ multiplex PCR; TCRdb keeps in-frame clones, though not all of them. The data contain fewer than 3 million clones, 92% of them singletons. The sequencing sample was made of naive CD4+ T cells from PBMCs. Regarding subset: CD45RA+ positively selected. These receptors were taken from a young man in good health. Some clones in this sample may be carry-over from other donors' samples.

The chain is built from TRBV28 and TRBJ1-5; D remains ambiguous. V was trimmed by 4 bases and J by 3 bases, leaving 10 bases between them. Germline V lookup: CDR1 MDHEN, CDR2 SYDVKM. The CDR3 is 14 amino acids. As DNA, the CDR3 is TGTGCCAGCAGTTCGTGGGGTAACAATCAGCCCCAGCATTTT. Protein sequence: CASSSWGNNQPQHF.

This chain links TRBV6-5 with TRBJ2-5; D may be TRBD1 (6 bases). Germline V gene sequence: CDR1 MNHEY, CDR2 SVGAGI. This CDR3 region has 16 residues. V was pared by 0 bases and J by 3 bases, with 14 bases between. The CDR3, as DNA: TGTGCCAGCAGTTACTCTTCAGGGGCCCCAGAAGAGACCCAGTACTTC. As protein: CASSYSSGAPEETQYF.

This clone was observed once. The V and J genes are TRBV11-3 and TRBJ2-1; no reliable D call. The CDR3 is made up of 15 amino acids. In germline, CDR1 is SGHNT, CDR2 YENEEA. V was clipped by 4 bases and J by 0 bases, with 10 bases between them. CDR3 amino acids: CASSYNTDSYNEQFF. DNA of the CDR3: TGTGCCAGCAGCTATAACACGGACTCCTACAATGAGCAGTTCTTC.

This chain joins TRBV28 and TRBJ1-4, with 9 positions matching TRBD1. This CDR3 has 16 amino acids. The ends lost 2 bases at V and 4 bases at J; junction bases unmatched: 5. Germline loops: CDR1 MDHEN, CDR2 SYDVKM. DNA of the CDR3: TGTGCCAGCAGTTTACGGTTGGGACAGGGTAATGAAAAACTGTTTTTT. Translating it yields CASSLRLGQGNEKLFF.

The chain carries TRBV5-1 and TRBJ2-1; 10 bases agree with TRBD2. After removal of 4 bases from V and 6 bases from J, the junction contained 10 bases not matched to a gene. The CDR3 is 16 amino acids. CDR1 is SGHRS and CDR2 is YFSETQ in the germline V gene. The CDR3 DNA sequence: TGCGCCAGCAGCAAAAGCAGCGGGAGGGCCCCCAATGAGCAGTTCTTC. It yields the protein CASSKSSGRAPNEQFF.

The rearrangement uses TRBV28 and TRBJ2-1; the D gene could be TRBD1 or TRBD2 (5 bases each). Looked up from germline, CDR1 is MDHEN and CDR2 is SYDVKM. The CDR3 is 12 amino acids. The DNA for the CDR3 is TGTGTGGCCGGGGCGTCATACAATGAGCAGTTCTTC. This codes for CVAGASYNEQFF.

The V and J genes are TRBV4-3 and TRBJ1-4, with D unclear. Looked up from germline, CDR1 is LGHNA and CDR2 is YSLEER. This CDR3 has 16 amino acids. With 0 bases removed from V and 6 bases from J, the gap between germline ends came to 14 bases. The CDR3: CASSQDLVRGHEKLFF. The CDR3 nucleotides read TGCGCCAGCAGCCAAGATCTGGTCCGCGGACATGAAAAACTGTTTTTT.

Turning to this clone: Other DNA sequences from this sample encode an identical CDR3 as well. This chain joins TRBV20-1 and TRBJ2-3; unclear D gene. V dropped 6 bases and J dropped 4 bases, with 8 bases sitting between them. Germline CDR1 DFQATT, CDR2 SNEGSKA (reference sequence). CDR3 length equals 11 residues. For the CDR3, the DNA is TGCAGTGCCTTAGTGGCAGATACGCAGTATTTT. Its protein is CSALVADTQYF.

The genes are TRBV7-2 and TRBJ2-7; D possibly uses TRBD1 or TRBD2 (5 bases each). CDR3 size: 14 residues. Germline V gives CDR1 SGHTA, CDR2 FQGNSA. Deletions cut 1 base from V and 2 bases from J, with 9 bases between. The CDR3: CASSLGWGTYEQYF. In DNA form, the CDR3 reads TGTGCCAGCAGCTTAGGTTGGGGGACCTACGAGCAGTACTTC.

This rearrangement joins TRBV4-1 to TRBJ2-1; D is undetermined. Trimming shortened V by 1 base and J by 8 bases, and 6 bases separated the two germline ends. There are 12 residues in the CDR3. From germline, CDR1 is MGHRA and CDR2 YSYEKL. The CDR3 protein is CASSQGQYEQFF. CDR3 DNA: TGCGCCAGCAGCCAAGGCCAGTATGAGCAGTTCTTC.

The chain has TRBV7-3 and TRBJ2-3, with a tentative D call TRBD2 (6 bases). CDR3 length equals 14 residues. CDR1 and CDR2 from the germline V gene are SGHTA and FQGTGA. Trimming removed 2 bases at V and 6 bases at J, with 12 bases between. The CDR3 spells CASSLAEAGDTQYF. The CDR3 DNA is TGTGCCAGCAGCTTAGCGGAGGCGGGGGATACGCAGTATTTT.

DNA for the CDR3: TGTGCCAGCAGCTCACCGCGTCTCGGCTATGGCTACACCTTC. It is translated as CASSSPRLGYGYTF. V gene TRBV7-2 combines with J gene TRBJ1-2; D unclear. Germline V lookup: CDR1 SGHTA, CDR2 FQGNSA. The V end was cut by 4 bases, the J end by 4 bases, with 13 bases between. This CDR3 has 14 amino acids.

The V call is TRBV5-1, the J call TRBJ2-3; 14 bases line up with TRBD2. This CDR3 has 17 residues. With V trimmed by 3 bases and J by 4 bases, 7 bases remained unmatched. The germline V gene has CDR1 SGHRS and CDR2 YFSETQ. The CDR3 sequence: CASSSPGLAGAADTQYF. Written as DNA, the CDR3 is TGCGCCAGCAGCTCCCCGGGACTAGCGGGAGCGGCAGATACGCAGTATTTT. Complete variable domain (other parts from reference TRBV5-1 and TRBJ2-3): KAGVTQTPRYLIKTRGQQVTLSCSPISGHRSVSWYQQTPGQGLQFLFEYFSETQRNKGNFPGRFSGRQFSNSRSEMNVSTLELGDSALYLCASSSPGLAGAADTQYFGPGTRLTVL.